This TCR beta chain was identified in a study of control samples from healthy donors and cancer patients. The data were produced by immunoSEQ multiplex PCR, yet TCRdb's version contains in-frame clones alone and is incomplete. The table lists around 120,000 clones, just over 90% of them singletons. This TCR came from a young woman in good health. Sequences were obtained from blood.

CDR3 protein: CASGLGLGEAFF. The CDR3 region has the DNA TGTGCTAGTGGTTTGGGACTAGGGGAAGCTTTCTTT. The chain has TRBV12-5 and TRBJ1-1; D remains ambiguous. The CDR3 length is 12 residues. Looked up from germline, CDR1 is LGHNT and CDR2 is FRNRAP. Trimming cost V 1 base and J 8 bases, with 8 bases left between them.